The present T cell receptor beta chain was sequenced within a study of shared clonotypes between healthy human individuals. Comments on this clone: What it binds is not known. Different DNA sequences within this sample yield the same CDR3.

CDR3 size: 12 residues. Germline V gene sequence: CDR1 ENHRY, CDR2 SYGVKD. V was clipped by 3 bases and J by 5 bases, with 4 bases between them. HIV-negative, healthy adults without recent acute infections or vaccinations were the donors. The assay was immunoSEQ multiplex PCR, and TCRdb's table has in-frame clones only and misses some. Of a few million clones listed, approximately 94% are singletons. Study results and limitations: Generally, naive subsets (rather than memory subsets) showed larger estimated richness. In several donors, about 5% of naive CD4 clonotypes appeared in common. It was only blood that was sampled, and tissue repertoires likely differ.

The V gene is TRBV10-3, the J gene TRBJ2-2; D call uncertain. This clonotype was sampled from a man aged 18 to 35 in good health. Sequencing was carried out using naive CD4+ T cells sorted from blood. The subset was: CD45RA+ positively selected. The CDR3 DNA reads TGTGCCATCAGTGATGATACCGGGGAGCTGTTTTTT. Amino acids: CAISDDTGELFF.